Listed here are 31 T cell receptor beta chains from one sample, sequenced in a study of T cell responses to AZD1222 COVID-19 vaccine. Sequencing used immunoSEQ multiplex PCR; TCRdb keeps in-frame clones, though not all of them. The sample includes about 88,000 clones, 85% to 90% of them seen just once. The sequencing used peripheral blood, collected 28 days after the second AZD1222 dose. The receptors were gathered from an adult who received the AZD1222 COVID-19 vaccine.

The rearrangement joins TRBV5-1 to TRBJ2-2; a possible D gene is TRBD1 (6 bases). Germline V gene lookup returns CDR1 SGHRS and CDR2 YFSETQ. V was shortened by 3 bases and J by 3 bases, with 12 bases between the two germline ends. This CDR3 spans 15 amino acids. CDR3 sequence reads: CASSSLNRDTGELFF. In DNA form, the CDR3 reads TGCGCCAGCAGCTCTCTAAACAGGGACACCGGGGAGCTGTTTTTT.

This chain uses TRBV12-3 or TRBV12-4 with TRBJ2-5; D might be TRBD2 (5 bases). The CDR3 length is 13 residues. The V and J ends lost 7 bases and 8 bases respectively, with 17 bases between them. The CDR3 region is CASTPPGSITQYF. CDR3 nucleotides: TGTGCCAGCACCCCCCCGGGGAGCATCACCCAGTACTTC.

This chain connects TRBV2 to TRBJ1-6; D possibly corresponds to TRBD1 (6 bases). Trimming removed 11 bases from V and 7 bases from J, with 15 bases in between. The CDR3 contains 13 residues. CDR1 is SNHLY and CDR2 is FYNNEI in the germline V gene. The chain's CDR3 is CAGSDSANSPLHF. The CDR3 DNA reads TGTGCCGGCTCGGACAGTGCCAATTCACCCCTCCACTTT.

V usage is TRBV5-6 and J usage is TRBJ2-1; D remains unclear. CDR3 length: 16 residues. V lost 1 base to trimming and J lost 0 bases, with 11 bases between them. From germline, CDR1 is SGHDT and CDR2 YYEEEE. The CDR3 sequence is CASSLYSEHSYNEQFF. As DNA, the CDR3 is TGTGCCAGCAGCTTGTACAGCGAGCACTCCTACAATGAGCAGTTCTTC.

The V and J genes are TRBV19 and TRBJ2-5; D is unresolved. V gave up 0 bases and J gave up 5 bases, with 7 bases separating them. Germline-derived CDR1 and CDR2 are LNHDA and SQIVND (reference sequence). The CDR3 spans 13 residues. CDR3: CASSIDLGETQYF. The CDR3 nucleotides are TGTGCCAGTAGTATAGATCTAGGGGAGACCCAGTACTTC. Full variable domain (rest looked up from reference TRBV19 and TRBJ2-5): DGGITQSPKYLFRKEGQNVTLSCEQNLNHDAMYWYRQDPGQGLRLIYYSQIVNDFQKGDIAEGYSVSREKKESFPLTVTSAQKNPTAFYLCASSIDLGETQYFGPGTRLLVL.

The count of this clone is one. The chain employs TRBV7-6 and TRBJ2-5; D gene ambiguous. Per germline, CDR1 SGHVS and CDR2 FNYEAQ. Trimming took off 1 base at V and 2 bases at J, with 8 bases between the two ends. This CDR3 has 14 amino acids. In DNA, the CDR3 is TGTGCCAGCAGCTTAGGGGTTAGTCAAGAGACCCAGTACTTC. Protein: CASSLGVSQETQYF. Full variable domain (outside the CDR3, taken from reference TRBV7-6 and TRBJ2-5): GAGVSQSPRYKVTKRGQDVALRCDPISGHVSLYWYRQALGQGPEFLTYFNYEAQQDKSGLPNDRFSAERPEGSISTLTIQRTEQRDSAMYRCASSLGVSQETQYFGPGTRLLVL.

V is TRBV25-1 and J is TRBJ1-1, with no clear D. This CDR3 has 14 amino acids. The germline CDR1 and CDR2 sequences are MGHDK and SYGVNS. The V and J ends lost 4 bases and 0 bases respectively, with 9 bases between them. Written as DNA, the CDR3 is TGTGCCAGCAGTGGGTTTCCATTGAACACTGAAGCTTTCTTT. This sequence encodes CASSGFPLNTEAFF.

V gene TRBV19 combines with J gene TRBJ1-2; 7 bases agree with TRBD1. This CDR3 has 11 residues. The ends lost 5 bases at V and 8 bases at J; junction bases unmatched: 2. Germline-derived CDR1 and CDR2 are LNHDA and SQIVND (reference sequence). CDR3 sequence reads: CASSLQGGYTF. In DNA form, the CDR3 reads TGTGCCAGTAGTCTACAGGGGGGCTACACCTTC. The entire variable domain, with the rest obtained from reference TRBV19 and TRBJ1-2, is as follows: DGGITQSPKYLFRKEGQNVTLSCEQNLNHDAMYWYRQDPGQGLRLIYYSQIVNDFQKGDIAEGYSVSREKKESFPLTVTSAQKNPTAFYLCASSLQGGYTFGSGTRLTVV.

The V and J genes are TRBV11-2 and TRBJ2-1, with TRBD1 as a possible D gene (6 bases). CDR1 and CDR2 (germline): SGHAT, FQNNGV. V was pared by 5 bases and J by 8 bases, with 10 bases between. CDR3 length: 12 amino acids. CDR3 bases: TGTGCCAGCAGCCGGAACAGGGATGAGCAGTTCTTC. Protein sequence: CASSRNRDEQFF.

The chain is built from TRBV7-9 and TRBJ2-2, with 9 bases that match TRBD1. Unmatched junction bases numbered 3, after V lost 3 bases and J lost 7 bases. Germline CDR1 reads SEHNR; CDR2 reads FQNEAQ (reference sequence). The CDR3 totals 14 residues. CDR3 in DNA: TGTGCCAGCAGCTTGGGACAGGGAAGCGGGGAGCTGTTTTTT. Amino acids: CASSLGQGSGELFF.

The chain joins TRBV29-1 to TRBJ1-1; D call uncertain. V was trimmed by 4 bases and J by 9 bases, leaving 9 bases between them. Germline CDR1 and CDR2: SQVTM and ANQGSEA. The CDR3 extends over 10 amino acids. DNA for the CDR3: TGCAGCGTTGTTAATAACCAAGCTTTCTTT. It codes for CSVVNNQAFF. Filled out from reference TRBV29-1 and TRBJ1-1, the complete variable domain reads SAVISQKPSRDICQRGTSLTIQCQVDSQVTMMFWYRQQPGQSLTLIATANQGSEATYESGFVIDKFPISRPNLTFSTLTVSNMSPEDSSIYLCSVVNNQAFFGQGTRLTVV.

The chain employs TRBV12-3 or TRBV12-4 and TRBJ1-2; 7 bases are a match to TRBD1. The CDR3 consists of 12 residues. Germline trimming cut 4 bases from V and 8 bases from J; bases unmatched to any gene: 4. CDR3 in amino acids: CASSSYRGGYTF. The CDR3 bases are TGTGCCAGCAGTTCATACAGGGGAGGCTACACCTTC.

The gene calls are TRBV25-1 and TRBJ1-6, with a weak D call TRBD1 (6 bases). CDR3 size: 15 residues. V was trimmed by 2 bases and J by 14 bases, leaving 19 bases between them. CDR1 and CDR2 from the germline V gene are MGHDK and SYGVNS. The CDR3 loop is CASSEPGGPLMTLHF. The CDR3 bases are TGTGCCAGCAGTGAACCCGGGGGGCCCCTAATGACCCTCCACTTT. The full variable domain, rest sourced from reference TRBV25-1 and TRBJ1-6, is EADIYQTPRYLVIGTGKKITLECSQTMGHDKMYWYQQDPGMELHLIHYSYGVNSTEKGDLSSESTVSRIRTEHFPLTLESARPSHTSQYLCASSEPGGPLMTLHFGNGTRLTVT.

The V call is TRBV10-1, the J call TRBJ2-1, with 10 bases aligning to TRBD1. Germline V gene data show CDR1 as WNHNN and CDR2 as SYGVQD (reference sequence). Trimming took 6 bases from V and 6 from J; bases not matched to a gene: 5. The CDR3 length is 14 residues. The CDR3 region is CASSPGQGRNEQFF. CDR3 sequence (DNA): TGCGCCAGCAGCCCGGGACAGGGGCGCAATGAGCAGTTCTTC.

The rearrangement joins TRBV7-8 to TRBJ2-2, with 7 bases that match TRBD2. In germline, CDR1 is SGHVS, CDR2 FQNEAQ. After removal of 1 base from V and 1 base from J, the junction contained 6 bases not matched to a gene. This CDR3 has 17 residues. CDR3: CASSLGASGMNTGELFF. The CDR3 coding sequence is TGTGCCAGCAGCTTAGGGGCTAGCGGAATGAACACCGGGGAGCTGTTTTTT.

This chain links TRBV24-1 with TRBJ2-5; D is ambiguous. V lost 3 bases, J lost 1 base, and 5 bases lay in between. The germline gives CDR1 KGHDR, CDR2 SFDVKD. The CDR3 is 13 amino acids. Written as DNA, the CDR3 is TGTGCCACCAGTGATGGCCTCCAAGAGACCCAGTACTTC. Amino acid sequence: CATSDGLQETQYF.

This chain links TRBV9 with TRBJ2-4; D uncertain. V lost 3 bases and J lost 6, with 13 bases in between. CDR3 length equals 14 residues. From germline, CDR1 is SGDLS and CDR2 YYNGEE. In nucleotides, the CDR3 is TGTGCCAGCAGCGCGCCCTGGTTGGGAAACATTCAGTACTTC. It specifies CASSAPWLGNIQYF.

The rearrangement joins TRBV12-3 or TRBV12-4 to TRBJ1-5; possibly TRBD1 for D (5 bases). Trimming took off 5 bases at V and 7 bases at J, with 12 bases between the two ends. CDR3 length: 13 amino acids. For the CDR3, the DNA is TGTGCCAGCAGTCCAGGGTGGGAACAGCCCCAGCATTTT. Translated: CASSPGWEQPQHF.

The chain is built from TRBV4-1 and TRBJ1-2, with no clear D. Trimming removed 0 bases at V and 2 bases at J, with 7 bases between. The germline V gene has CDR1 MGHRA and CDR2 YSYEKL. The CDR3 sequence is 14 residues long. CDR3 sequence (DNA): TGCGCCAGCAGCCAAGAAGGTCCGAACTATGGCTACACCTTC. This translates into CASSQEGPNYGYTF.

The chain recombines TRBV12-5 with TRBJ1-3; 10 nucleotides align to TRBD1. CDR3 length equals 17 residues. Germline lookup yields CDR1 LGHNT and CDR2 FRNRAP. The V gene end was trimmed by 4 bases and the J gene end by 0 bases; junction bases not matched to a gene: 6. The CDR3: CASGWGTGAISGNTIYF. The CDR3 nucleotides are TGTGCTAGTGGTTGGGGGACAGGGGCCATCTCTGGAAACACCATATATTTT.

V is TRBV4-1 and J is TRBJ1-1; 11 nucleotides line up with TRBD1. The CDR3 runs to 16 residues. V dropped 4 bases and J dropped 3; count of bases not matched to a gene: 7. Germline CDR1 reads MGHRA; CDR2 reads YSYEKL. The CDR3 DNA reads as TGCGCCAGCAGCCTCGGACAGGGGGCGGTGGACACTGAAGCTTTCTTT. It specifies CASSLGQGAVDTEAFF.

V gene TRBV5-5 combines with J gene TRBJ1-1, with TRBD1 matching 8 bases. CDR3 length equals 15 residues. The V segment lost 2 bases and the J segment 3 bases; nucleotides outside the gene matches: 6. Germline values: CDR1 SGHKS, CDR2 YYEKEE (reference sequence). The CDR3 here is CASSFRTGKDTEAFF. Written as DNA, the CDR3 is TGTGCCAGCAGCTTCCGGACAGGGAAGGACACTGAAGCTTTCTTT. Full variable domain (rest looked up from reference TRBV5-5 and TRBJ1-1): DAGVTQSPTHLIKTRGQQVTLRCSPISGHKSVSWYQQVLGQGPQFIFQYYEKEERGRGNFPDRFSARQFPNYSSELNVNALLLGDSALYLCASSFRTGKDTEAFFGQGTRLTVV.

In the case of this clone: Other nucleotide sequences from this sample produce the same CDR3. This chain connects TRBV20-1 to TRBJ2-7; D is unresolved. This CDR3 region has 11 residues. Trimming cost V 2 bases and J 5 bases, with 7 bases left between them. Germline-derived CDR1 and CDR2 are DFQATT and SNEGSKA (reference sequence). The CDR3 DNA sequence: TGCAGTGCTAGATCGGGCCACGAGCAGTACTTC. It is translated as CSARSGHEQYF.

The chain combines TRBV7-2 with TRBJ1-3, with a possible D match to TRBD1 (6 bases). CDR1 is SGHTA and CDR2 is FQGNSA in the germline V gene. The germline V and J ends were trimmed by 3 bases and 0 bases, with 12 bases remaining between them. CDR3 length equals 16 residues. The CDR3 is CASSFMTGGSGNTIYF. The CDR3 nucleotides are TGTGCCAGCAGCTTTATGACAGGCGGCTCTGGAAACACCATATATTTT.

The chain has TRBV5-4 and TRBJ1-2, with 9 bases matching TRBD1. Trimming cost V 0 bases and J 9 bases; bases outside gene matches: 3. CDR3 length: 13 amino acids. CDR1 is SGHNT, CDR2 YYREEE, per germline (reference sequence). The CDR3 loop reads CASSLGQGERYTF. The CDR3 DNA follows: TGTGCCAGCAGCTTGGGACAGGGGGAACGCTACACCTTC. Combining the CDR3 with reference TRBV5-4 and TRBJ1-2 gives the whole variable domain ETGVTQSPTHLIKTRGQQVTLRCSSQSGHNTVSWYQQALGQGPQFIFQYYREEENGRGNFPPRFSGLQFPNYSSELNVNALELDDSALYLCASSLGQGERYTFGSGTRLTVV.

The chain is built from TRBV9 and TRBJ2-1, with TRBD2 matching over 14 bases. The CDR3 covers 16 residues. The V segment lost 4 bases and the J segment 8 bases; nucleotides outside the gene matches: 8. The germline V gene has CDR1 SGDLS and CDR2 YYNGEE. The CDR3 bases are TGTGCCAGCAGCACCAAGGGGACTAGCGGGGGCCATGAGCAGTTCTTC. Its translation is CASSTKGTSGGHEQFF.

The gene calls are TRBV20-1 and TRBJ2-7, with D unclear. Trimming took 3 bases from V and 1 from J, leaving 10 bases between them. The length of the CDR3 is 13 residues. CDR1 is DFQATT and CDR2 is SNEGSKA in the germline V gene (reference sequence). CDR3 amino acids: CSASTSRSYEQYF. The CDR3 nucleotides are TGCAGTGCTAGTACAAGTAGGTCCTACGAGCAGTACTTC.

This rearrangement joins TRBV19 to TRBJ1-2, with D unclear. This CDR3 contains 12 residues. Germline lookup yields CDR1 LNHDA and CDR2 SQIVND (reference sequence). Trimming shortened V by 0 bases and J by 10 bases, and 9 bases separated the two germline ends. The CDR3 nucleotides are TGTGCCAGTAGTATAGATTTCATGGTCTACACCTTC. This gives the protein CASSIDFMVYTF.

This chain links TRBV2 with TRBJ2-2; the D is unclear. The CDR3 consists of 13 residues. Germline loops: CDR1 SNHLY, CDR2 FYNNEI. With 7 bases removed from V and 11 bases from J, the gap between germline ends came to 17 bases. DNA for the CDR3: TGTGCCAGCACCCCCCCAGGAGCTGGTGAGCTGTTTTTT. This codes for CASTPPGAGELFF.

The rearrangement links TRBV6-5 to TRBJ1-1, with a possible D match to TRBD1 (6 bases). This CDR3 is 13 amino acids long. The V end was cut by 6 bases, the J end by 1 base, with 9 bases between. Germline lookup yields CDR1 MNHEY and CDR2 SVGAGI. The CDR3: CASSQQGNTEAFF. The CDR3 DNA follows: TGTGCCAGCAGCCAACAGGGGAACACTGAAGCTTTCTTT.

The chain links TRBV7-2 to TRBJ2-4; maybe TRBD1 (5 bases). The CDR3 is 16 residues long. The ends were cut back, 5 bases at V and 3 bases at J, with 17 bases in the middle. Germline assignment: CDR1 SGHTA and CDR2 FQGNSA. For the CDR3, the DNA is TGTGCCAGCAGCCCCCGAAGAAGGGGCGGCAAAAACATTCAGTACTTC. This codes for CASSPRRRGGKNIQYF.